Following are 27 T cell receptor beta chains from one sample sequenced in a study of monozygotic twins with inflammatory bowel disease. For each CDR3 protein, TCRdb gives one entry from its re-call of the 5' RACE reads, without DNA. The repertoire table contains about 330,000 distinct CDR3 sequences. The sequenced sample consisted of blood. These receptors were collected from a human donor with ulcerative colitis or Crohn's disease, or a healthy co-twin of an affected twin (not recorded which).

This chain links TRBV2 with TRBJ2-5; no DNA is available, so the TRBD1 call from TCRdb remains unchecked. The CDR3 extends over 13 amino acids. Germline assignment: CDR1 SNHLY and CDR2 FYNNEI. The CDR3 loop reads CASIRAGEETQYF.

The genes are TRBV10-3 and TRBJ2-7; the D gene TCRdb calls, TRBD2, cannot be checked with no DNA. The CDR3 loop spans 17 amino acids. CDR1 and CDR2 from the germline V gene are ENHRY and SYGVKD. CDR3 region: CAISEVGLAAGPYEQYF.

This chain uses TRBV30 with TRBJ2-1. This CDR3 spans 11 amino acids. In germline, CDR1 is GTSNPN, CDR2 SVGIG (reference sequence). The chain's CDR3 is CAWSAYNEQFF.

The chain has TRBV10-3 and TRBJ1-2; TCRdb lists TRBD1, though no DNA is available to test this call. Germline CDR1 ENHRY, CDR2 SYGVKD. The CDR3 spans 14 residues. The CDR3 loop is CAISPWDVRNGYTF.

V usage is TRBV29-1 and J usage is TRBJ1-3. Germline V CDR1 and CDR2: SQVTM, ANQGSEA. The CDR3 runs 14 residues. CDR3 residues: CSVELGYSGNTIYF.

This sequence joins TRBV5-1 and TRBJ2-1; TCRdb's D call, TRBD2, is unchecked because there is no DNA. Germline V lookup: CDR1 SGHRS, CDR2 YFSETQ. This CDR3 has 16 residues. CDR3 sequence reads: CASTRTSGGSYNEQFF.

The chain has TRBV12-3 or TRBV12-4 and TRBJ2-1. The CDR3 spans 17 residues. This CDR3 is CASSLHLYREKPNEQFF.

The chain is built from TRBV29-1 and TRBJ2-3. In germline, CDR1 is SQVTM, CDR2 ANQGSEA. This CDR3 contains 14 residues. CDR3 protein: CSSKLWTPTDTQYF.

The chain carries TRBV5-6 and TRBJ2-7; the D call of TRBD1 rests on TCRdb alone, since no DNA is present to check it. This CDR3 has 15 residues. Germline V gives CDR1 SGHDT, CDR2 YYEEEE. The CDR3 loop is CASSFTQGRGGEQYF.

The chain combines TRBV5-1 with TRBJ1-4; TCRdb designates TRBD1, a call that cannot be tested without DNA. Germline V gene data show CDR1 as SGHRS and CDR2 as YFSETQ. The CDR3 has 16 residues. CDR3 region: CASSSGQIATNEKLFF.

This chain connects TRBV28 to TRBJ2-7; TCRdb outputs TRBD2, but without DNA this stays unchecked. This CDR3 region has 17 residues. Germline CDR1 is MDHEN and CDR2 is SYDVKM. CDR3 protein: CASSLVLVFGGSYEQYF.

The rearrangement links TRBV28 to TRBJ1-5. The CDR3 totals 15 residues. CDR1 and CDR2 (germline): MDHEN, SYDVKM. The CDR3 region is CASSLRSLVNQPQHF.

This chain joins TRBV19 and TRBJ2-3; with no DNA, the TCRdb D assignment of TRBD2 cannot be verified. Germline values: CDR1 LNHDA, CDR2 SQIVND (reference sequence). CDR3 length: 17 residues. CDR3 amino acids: CASSIPKLAGRRDTQYF.

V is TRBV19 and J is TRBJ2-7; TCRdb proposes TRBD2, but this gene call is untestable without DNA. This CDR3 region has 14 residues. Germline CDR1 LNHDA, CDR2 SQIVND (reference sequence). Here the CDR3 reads CASRPSGSSDEQYF.

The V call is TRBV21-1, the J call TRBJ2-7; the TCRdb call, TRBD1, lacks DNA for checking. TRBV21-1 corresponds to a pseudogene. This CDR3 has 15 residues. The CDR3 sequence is CASSWTAPPPYEQYF.

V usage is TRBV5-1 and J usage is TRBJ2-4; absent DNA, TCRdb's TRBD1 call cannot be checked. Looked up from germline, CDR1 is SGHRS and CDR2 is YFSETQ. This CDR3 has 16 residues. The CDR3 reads CASSLASRTGTNIQYF.

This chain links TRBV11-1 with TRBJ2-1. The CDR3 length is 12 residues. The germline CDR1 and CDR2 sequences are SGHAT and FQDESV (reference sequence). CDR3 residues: CASSLVDNEQFF.

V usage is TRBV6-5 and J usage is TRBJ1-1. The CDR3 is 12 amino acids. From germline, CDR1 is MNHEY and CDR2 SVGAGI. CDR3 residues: CASRKGYTEAFF.

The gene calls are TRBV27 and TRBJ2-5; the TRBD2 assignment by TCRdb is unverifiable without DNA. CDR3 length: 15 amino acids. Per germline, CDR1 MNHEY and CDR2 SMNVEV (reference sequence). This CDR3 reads CASSPVAREAFTQYF.

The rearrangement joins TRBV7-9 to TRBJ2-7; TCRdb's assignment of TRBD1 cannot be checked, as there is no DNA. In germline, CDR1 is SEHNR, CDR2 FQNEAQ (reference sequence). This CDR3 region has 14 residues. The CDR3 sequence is CASSGTGLAYEQYF.

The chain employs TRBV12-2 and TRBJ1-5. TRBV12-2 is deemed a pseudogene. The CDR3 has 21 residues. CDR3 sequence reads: CASRLAFPEAGLNYSNQPQHF.

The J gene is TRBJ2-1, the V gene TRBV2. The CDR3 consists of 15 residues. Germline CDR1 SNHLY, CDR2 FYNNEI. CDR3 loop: CASSEAGAAYNEQFF.

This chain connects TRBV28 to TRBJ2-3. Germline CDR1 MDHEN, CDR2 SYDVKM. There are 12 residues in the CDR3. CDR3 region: CASSVDTLTQYF.

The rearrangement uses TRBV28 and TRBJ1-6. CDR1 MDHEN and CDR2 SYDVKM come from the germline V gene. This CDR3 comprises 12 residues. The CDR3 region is CASTMYDSPLHF.

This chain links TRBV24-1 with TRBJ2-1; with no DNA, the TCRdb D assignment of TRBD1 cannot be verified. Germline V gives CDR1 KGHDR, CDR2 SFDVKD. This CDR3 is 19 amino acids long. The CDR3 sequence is CATSPKDRTKGMSYNEQFF.

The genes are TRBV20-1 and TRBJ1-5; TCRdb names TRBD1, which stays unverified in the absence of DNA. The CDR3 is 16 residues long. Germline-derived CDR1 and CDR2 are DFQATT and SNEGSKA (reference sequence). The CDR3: CSARDIQGAQNQPQHF.

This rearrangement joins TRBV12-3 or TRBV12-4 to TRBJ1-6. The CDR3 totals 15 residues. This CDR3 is CASSLAGWENSPLHF.